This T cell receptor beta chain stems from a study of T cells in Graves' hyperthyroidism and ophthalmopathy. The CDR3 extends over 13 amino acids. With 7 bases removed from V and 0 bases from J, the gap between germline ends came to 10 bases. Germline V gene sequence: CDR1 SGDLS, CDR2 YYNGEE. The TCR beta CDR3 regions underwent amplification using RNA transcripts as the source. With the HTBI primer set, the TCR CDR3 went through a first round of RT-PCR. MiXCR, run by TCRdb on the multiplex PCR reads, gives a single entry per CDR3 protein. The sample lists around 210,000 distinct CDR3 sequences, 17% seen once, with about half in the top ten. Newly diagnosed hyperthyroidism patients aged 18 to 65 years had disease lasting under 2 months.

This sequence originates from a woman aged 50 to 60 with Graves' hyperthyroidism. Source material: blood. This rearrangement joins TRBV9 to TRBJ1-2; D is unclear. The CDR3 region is CASPAPANYGYTF. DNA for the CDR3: TGTGCCAGCCCAGCCCCCGCTAACTATGGCTACACCTTC.